This entry lists 22 T cell receptor beta chains sequenced from one sample in a study of OX40 agonist ivuxolimab in advanced cancers. The repertoire was sequenced with immunoSEQ multiplex PCR; TCRdb's copy has only in-frame clones and lacks some. The data contain about 150,000 clones, roughly 94% of them seen just once; the ten biggest clones take up about 0.31%. Sequencing was performed on CD4+ or CD8+ T cells sorted from blood, taken in a trial of the OX40 agonist ivuxolimab. The receptors stem from an adult with an advanced solid tumor such as melanoma, head and neck, liver or kidney cancer.

CDR3 sequence: CASSNSLYEQYF. The CDR3 bases are TGTGCCAGCAGCAACTCTCTATACGAGCAGTACTTC. This sequence joins TRBV28 and TRBJ2-7; D gene ambiguous. There are 12 residues in the CDR3. Trimming cost V 6 bases and J 4 bases, with 10 bases left between them. CDR1 is MDHEN and CDR2 is SYDVKM in the germline V gene.

The V and J genes are TRBV12-5 and TRBJ1-2, with TRBD1 matching 9 bases. Looked up from germline, CDR1 is LGHNT and CDR2 is FRNRAP. The CDR3 runs 15 residues. V trimming: 6 bases; J trimming: 0 bases; junction bases outside the gene matches: 5. This chain's CDR3 is CASGLGQGANYGYTF. The CDR3, as DNA: TGTGCTAGTGGCCTGGGACAGGGAGCTAACTATGGCTACACCTTC.

The chain carries TRBV5-1 and TRBJ2-1; possible D gene TRBD1, 5 bases. V gave up 0 bases and J gave up 9 bases, with 22 bases separating them. Germline V lookup: CDR1 SGHRS, CDR2 YFSETQ. This CDR3 spans 17 amino acids. The CDR3 region has the DNA TGCGCCAGCAGCTTGGCCTTTGGACAACTAACAGGTGGTGAGCAGTTCTTC. Its protein product is CASSLAFGQLTGGEQFF. Full variable domain (outside the CDR3, taken from reference TRBV5-1 and TRBJ2-1): KAGVTQTPRYLIKTRGQQVTLSCSPISGHRSVSWYQQTPGQGLQFLFEYFSETQRNKGNFPGRFSGRQFSNSRSEMNVSTLELGDSALYLCASSLAFGQLTGGEQFFGPGTRLTVL.

The V gene is TRBV27, the J gene TRBJ2-6; 10 bases match TRBD1. The CDR3 loop spans 17 amino acids. The V segment lost 7 bases and the J segment 2 bases; nucleotides outside the gene matches: 8. CDR1 and CDR2 (germline): MNHEY, SMNVEV (reference sequence). The CDR3 nucleotides are TGTGCCAGCACCTCCGGGACAGGGGTAGCTGGGGCCAACGTCCTGACTTTC. It specifies CASTSGTGVAGANVLTF.

The V and J genes are TRBV7-9 and TRBJ2-7; 10 nucleotides line up with TRBD1. The CDR3 sequence is 13 residues long. Losses at the gene ends were 6 bases for V and 6 bases for J; bases not matched to a gene: 5. Germline CDR1 reads SEHNR; CDR2 reads FQNEAQ (reference sequence). The CDR3 sequence: CASRDRGSFEQYF. The CDR3 DNA is TGTGCCAGCAGGGACAGGGGGTCTTTCGAGCAGTACTTC.

The chain is built from TRBV6-5 and TRBJ2-5; tentative D call: TRBD1 (5 bases). Germline V gene sequence: CDR1 MNHEY, CDR2 SVGAGI. There are 11 residues in the CDR3. V was cut by 6 bases and J by 6 bases, with 8 bases left in between. CDR3 in DNA: TGTGCCAGCAGGCAGGGAAAGACCCAGTACTTC. It specifies CASRQGKTQYF.

This chain links TRBV7-9 with TRBJ2-1; D call uncertain. The germline V and J ends were trimmed by 1 base and 6 bases, with 22 bases remaining between them. The CDR3 runs 18 residues. In germline, CDR1 is SEHNR, CDR2 FQNEAQ (reference sequence). The CDR3 DNA follows: TGTGCCAGCAGCTTAGTATCTTCCGTGCAGAGCCGCGCCAATGAGCAGTTCTTC. It encodes CASSLVSSVQSRANEQFF.

This clone was detected only a few times. V usage is TRBV11-2 and J usage is TRBJ1-6, with D hard to call. The ends were cut back, 5 bases at V and 9 bases at J, with 8 bases in the middle. The CDR3 covers 12 residues. Germline CDR1 is SGHAT and CDR2 is FQNNGV. CDR3 sequence (DNA): TGTGCCAGCAGCAGGGATTTTTCACCCCTCCACTTT. Translation: CASSRDFSPLHF.

The V and J genes are TRBV9 and TRBJ2-5, with D maybe TRBD1 (7 bases). CDR1 and CDR2 (germline): SGDLS, YYNGEE. CDR3 size: 16 residues. Trimming removed 4 bases at V and 7 bases at J, with 23 bases between. CDR3 region: CASSPLSGGGQGTQYF. The CDR3 bases are TGTGCCAGCAGCCCCCTTAGCGGAGGGGGCCAGGGGACCCAGTACTTC.

The chain is built from TRBV18 and TRBJ1-4; D gene unclear. The germline gives CDR1 KGHSH, CDR2 LQKENI. The CDR3 covers 13 residues. With 0 bases removed from V and 8 bases from J, the gap between germline ends came to 7 bases. CDR3 amino acids: CASSPPGEEKLFF. In DNA form, the CDR3 reads TGTGCCAGCTCACCACCCGGGGAAGAAAAACTGTTTTTT.

The V and J genes are TRBV6-5 and TRBJ2-6; D not certain. The CDR3 spans 13 residues. Germline V lookup: CDR1 MNHEY, CDR2 SVGAGI. V was shortened by 3 bases and J by 3 bases, with 3 bases between the two germline ends. The CDR3 nucleotides read TGTGCCAGCAGTTATGTTGGGGCCAACGTCCTGACTTTC. It is translated as CASSYVGANVLTF.

This chain links TRBV7-8 with TRBJ2-7; D uncertain. The CDR3 totals 11 residues. Germline V gives CDR1 SGHVS, CDR2 FQNEAQ. V was pared by 2 bases and J by 4 bases, with 3 bases between. The chain's CDR3 is CASSLQYEQYF. In DNA form, the CDR3 reads TGTGCCAGCAGCTTACAGTACGAGCAGTACTTC.

CDR3: CASSLGTSGVNEQFF. The DNA of the CDR3 is TGTGCCAGCAGCTTGGGGACTAGCGGGGTCAATGAGCAGTTCTTC. The chain is built from TRBV5-8 and TRBJ2-1, with TRBD2 matching over 12 bases. J lost 6 bases, V lost 0 bases, and 1 base had no gene match. The CDR3 spans 15 residues. The germline CDR1 and CDR2 sequences are SGHTS and YDEGEE. The whole variable domain, remainder taken from reference TRBV5-8 and TRBJ2-1, is EAGVTQSPTHLIKTRGQQATLRCSPISGHTSVYWYQQALGLGLQFLLWYDEGEERNRGNFPPRFSGRQFPNYSSELNVNALELEDSALYLCASSLGTSGVNEQFFGPGTRLTVL.

V and J are TRBV6-1 and TRBJ1-5; 8 bases are a match to TRBD1. The ends lost 4 bases at V and 3 bases at J; junction bases unmatched: 11. The V gene's germline CDR1 is MNHNS and CDR2 SASEGT. The CDR3 spans 17 residues. CDR3 sequence (DNA): TGTGCCAGCAGTGCTAGTCCCGGGACAGGTTACAATCAGCCCCAGCATTTT. Translating it yields CASSASPGTGYNQPQHF.

The V and J genes are TRBV28 and TRBJ1-3; TRBD1 might be the D (5 bases). The CDR3 spans 14 residues. Germline loops: CDR1 MDHEN, CDR2 SYDVKM. Trimming removed 7 bases from V and 0 bases from J, with 10 bases in between. This CDR3 reads CASTLQGSGNTIYF. CDR3 coding DNA: TGTGCCAGCACCCTCCAGGGCTCTGGAAACACCATATATTTT.

The chain employs TRBV5-4 and TRBJ2-7; D is perhaps TRBD2 (5 bases). The germline V and J ends were trimmed by 2 bases and 1 base, with 13 bases remaining between them. This CDR3 contains 15 residues. Germline loops: CDR1 SGHNT, CDR2 YYREEE (reference sequence). CDR3 sequence (DNA): TGTGCCAGCAGCTTAGGACGGGGAGCATCCTACGAGCAGTACTTC. This encodes CASSLGRGASYEQYF.

The chain couples TRBV6-5 to TRBJ2-3; no clear D gene. This CDR3 region has 13 residues. With 7 bases removed from V and 11 bases from J, the gap between germline ends came to 19 bases. Per germline, CDR1 MNHEY and CDR2 SVGAGI. The DNA for the CDR3 is TGTGCCAGCACTCCCCAGTACACGGTGAGGCAGTATTTT. Encoded protein: CASTPQYTVRQYF.

The rearrangement links TRBV14 to TRBJ1-1; no definite D call. The CDR3 has 14 amino acids. Germline assignment: CDR1 SGHDN and CDR2 FVKESK. V was pared by 3 bases and J by 0 bases, with 8 bases between. The CDR3 here is CASSQRTVNTEAFF. The CDR3 DNA reads as TGTGCCAGCAGCCAGAGGACGGTGAACACTGAAGCTTTCTTT.

This chain uses TRBV6-1 with TRBJ2-4, with TRBD1 as a possible D gene (5 bases). The CDR3 covers 16 residues. CDR1 MNHNS and CDR2 SASEGT come from the germline V gene. V was pared by 4 bases and J by 3 bases, with 16 bases between. The chain's CDR3 is CASSASGRWDKNIQYF. In nucleotides, the CDR3 is TGTGCCAGCAGTGCCTCAGGGCGGTGGGACAAAAACATTCAGTACTTC.

This chain joins TRBV6-1 and TRBJ2-7; D remains unclear. Germline V gene lookup returns CDR1 MNHNS and CDR2 SASEGT. The CDR3 consists of 13 residues. Trimming pared 4 bases from V and 3 bases from J, leaving 10 bases between. In DNA form, the CDR3 reads TGTGCCAGCAGTGTCCTGAAGGGCTACGAGCAGTACTTC. This sequence encodes CASSVLKGYEQYF.

The V call is TRBV7-8, the J call TRBJ1-3, with D perhaps matching TRBD1 (5 bases). The CDR3 has 16 amino acids. Trimming took off 5 bases at V and 3 bases at J, with 17 bases between the two ends. Germline CDR1 is SGHVS and CDR2 is FQNEAQ. The CDR3 DNA reads TGTGCCAGCAGCCCCGGTTGGGCAGGGAATGGAAACACCATATATTTT. It yields the protein CASSPGWAGNGNTIYF.

The rearrangement joins TRBV6-5 to TRBJ2-2; tentatively, D is TRBD1 (6 bases). V lost 6 bases and J 0 bases, leaving 11 bases between the germline ends. Per germline, CDR1 MNHEY and CDR2 SVGAGI. This CDR3 region has 15 residues. This chain's CDR3 is CASSPTGSNTGELFF. The CDR3 nucleotides are TGTGCCAGCAGCCCAACAGGGTCGAACACCGGGGAGCTGTTTTTT.